A single T cell receptor beta chain is shown here with its context. This clone was found a few times. The specificity of this receptor is unknown. Per-base quality was not reported, and no clone a single base away is much larger than it. Deletion took 7 bases off V and 7 bases off J, with a span of 13 bases between the germline ends. The CDR3 measures 12 amino acids from cysteine to phenylalanine. Just the 36-base CDR3 DNA is kept, in frame starting at base 1. Per the germline V gene (reference sequence), MNHEY is the CDR1 and SMNVEV is the CDR2. The entire amount of isolated RNA was reverse transcribed using the High Capacity cDNA Reverse Transcription Kit, so the sequenced TCRB transcripts were expressed ones. Deep immunoSEQ sequencing was performed on naive, central memory and regulatory T cell samples, with an average of around 3.4 million total reads per sample. After sorted cells were lysed in RLT buffer, RNA was extracted with DNase-treated RNeasy Micro or Mini kits, with the choice depending on cell number. To prevent cross-contamination, every cell subset was processed on its own, while patient and healthy donor samples were processed together. The immunoSEQ multiplex PCR was used to amplify TCRB sequences from cDNA, generating 87-bp fragments that spanned the CDR3 region. Sequencing of the amplicons was done on the Illumina HiSeq platform. The study's own analysis went as follows. PCR bias was computationally corrected using synthetic template baselines, reads within Hamming distance 2 were collapsed, and singletons that could not be merged were discarded. Reads were aligned to IMGT to assign V, D and J genes, CDR3 length, and insertions or deletions at six rearrangement sites. Clonotype counts were normalized to sorted cell number within each subset before computing true diversity and Gini coefficients with the tcR R package. Repertoire sharing was quantified using the overlap coefficient calculated on TCRB nucleotide sequences. Held by TCRdb, this immuneACCESS table contains in-frame sequences only and omits some clones. Under half of the omission traces to an unresolved V gene where checked; the cause of the rest is unknown. V and J calls plus clone size are reproduced from that table; the DNA served to infer D and trimming. Recorded for this sample are some 150,000 clones; roughly 10% of them occurred a single time. Of the sample, less than 0.85% is held by the ten largest clones.

Each donor gave one peripheral blood draw, approximately 0.11 L on average, collected into heparinised tubes. Using a panel that included CD45RO, CCR7, CD25, CD127, CD95 and CD27, naive, central memory, regulatory and stem cell-like memory CD4+ T cells were sorted on a BD FACSAria II. A purity above 95% was achieved for all sorted populations. Right away, PBMCs were isolated by Lymphoprep density gradient centrifugation and were stained directly, with no culture step. To minimize batch effects, samples were stained and sorted in pairs, one healthy donor with one patient per experiment. These data belong to a study of beta chain features in type 1 diabetes (dated by TCRdb to 2017 to 2018). For the wider study: No differences in mean age, gender distribution, total cell number or subset yield were found between patients and healthy donors. A total of 90 million to 130 million sorted cells were examined across all samples, and a strong correlation was observed between cell number per subset and RNA yield. Regulatory and stem cell-like memory subsets were isolated from only 8 patients and about 8 healthy donors, whereas naive and central memory subsets came from all 28 donors. The study compared TCRB repertoires of sorted circulating CD4+ T cell subsets between recently diagnosed type 1 diabetes patients and matched healthy donors.

What the authors observed across the whole study: Naive, central memory and regulatory TCRB repertoires appeared more similar among patients than among healthy donors. HLA sub-analyses involved small numbers of individuals, so any influence of HLA type on TCRB rearrangement remained unresolved. Sequencing cDNA rather than genomic DNA could over-represent highly expressing activated cells, although activation and CD3 levels did not differ between groups. In all four CD4+ subsets, TCRB CDR3 length was moderately but significantly shorter in type 1 diabetes patients. PCR may preferentially amplify shorter templates, but because patient and control samples were amplified and corrected together, any resulting skew would affect both groups equally. At VDJ recombination sites, type 1 diabetes patients had fewer insertions and more deleted nucleotides, which implies abnormalities in thymic rearrangement.

This sequence uses TRBV27 and TRBJ1-1; no confident D gene assignment can be made. The sequence was collected from a middle-aged woman in good health. The sample comprised central memory CD4+ T cells from blood. The CDR3 here reads CASISVVNEAFF. In nucleotides, the sequence is TGTGCCAGCATTTCGGTGGTCAATGAAGCTTTCTTT.